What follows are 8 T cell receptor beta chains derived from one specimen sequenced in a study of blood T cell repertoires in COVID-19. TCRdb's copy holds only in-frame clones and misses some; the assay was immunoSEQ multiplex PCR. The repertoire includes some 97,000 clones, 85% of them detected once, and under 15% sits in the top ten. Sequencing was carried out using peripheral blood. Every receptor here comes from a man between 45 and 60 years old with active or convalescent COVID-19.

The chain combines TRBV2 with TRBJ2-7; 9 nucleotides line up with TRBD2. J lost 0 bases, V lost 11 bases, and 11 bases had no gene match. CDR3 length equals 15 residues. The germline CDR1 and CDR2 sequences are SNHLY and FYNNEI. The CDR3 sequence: CAGRTSDQSSYEQYF. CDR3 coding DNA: TGTGCCGGGAGGACTAGCGACCAGAGCTCCTACGAGCAGTACTTC.

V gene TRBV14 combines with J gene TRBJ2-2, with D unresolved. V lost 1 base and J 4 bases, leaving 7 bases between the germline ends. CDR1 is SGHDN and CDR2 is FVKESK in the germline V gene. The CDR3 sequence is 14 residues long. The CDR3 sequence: CASSQARLTGELFF. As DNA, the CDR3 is TGTGCCAGCAGCCAAGCCCGACTCACCGGGGAGCTGTTTTTT.

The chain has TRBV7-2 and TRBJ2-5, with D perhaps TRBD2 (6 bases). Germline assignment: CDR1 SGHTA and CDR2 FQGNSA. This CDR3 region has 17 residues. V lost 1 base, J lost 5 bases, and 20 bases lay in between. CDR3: CASSLVICGISLETQYF. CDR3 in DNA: TGTGCCAGCAGCTTAGTTATTTGCGGGATTAGTTTGGAGACCCAGTACTTC.

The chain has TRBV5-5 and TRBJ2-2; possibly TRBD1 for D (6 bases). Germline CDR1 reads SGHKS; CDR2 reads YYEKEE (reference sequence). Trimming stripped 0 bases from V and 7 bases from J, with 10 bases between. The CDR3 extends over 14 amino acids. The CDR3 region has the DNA TGTGCCAGCAGCTTGGAACAGGGTATCGGGGAGCTGTTTTTT. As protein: CASSLEQGIGELFF.

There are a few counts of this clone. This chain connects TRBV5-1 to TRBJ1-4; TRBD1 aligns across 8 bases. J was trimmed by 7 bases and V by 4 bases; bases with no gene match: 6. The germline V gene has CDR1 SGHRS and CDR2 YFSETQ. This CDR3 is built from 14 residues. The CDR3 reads CASSPVDRAEKLFF. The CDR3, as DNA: TGCGCCAGCAGCCCCGTGGACAGGGCTGAAAAACTGTTTTTT. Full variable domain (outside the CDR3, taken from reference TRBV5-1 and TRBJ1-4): KAGVTQTPRYLIKTRGQQVTLSCSPISGHRSVSWYQQTPGQGLQFLFEYFSETQRNKGNFPGRFSGRQFSNSRSEMNVSTLELGDSALYLCASSPVDRAEKLFFGSGTQLSVL.

The CDR3 nucleotides are TGTGCCAGCAGTTTAAGGGGTAGCGGGGCCCACACAGATACGCAGTATTTT. It is translated as CASSLRGSGAHTDTQYF. This sequence joins TRBV27 and TRBJ2-3, with 8 bases that match TRBD2. V lost 2 bases, J lost 2 bases, and 9 bases stayed unmatched. This CDR3 is built from 17 residues. In germline, CDR1 is MNHEY, CDR2 SMNVEV (reference sequence).

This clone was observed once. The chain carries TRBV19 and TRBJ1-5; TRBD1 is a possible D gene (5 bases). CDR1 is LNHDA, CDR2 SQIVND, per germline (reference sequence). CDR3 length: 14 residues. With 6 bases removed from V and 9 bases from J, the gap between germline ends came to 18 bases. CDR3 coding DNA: TGTGCCAGTAGCCCGACAGTCCTATCAGGGCCCCAGCATTTT. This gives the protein CASSPTVLSGPQHF.

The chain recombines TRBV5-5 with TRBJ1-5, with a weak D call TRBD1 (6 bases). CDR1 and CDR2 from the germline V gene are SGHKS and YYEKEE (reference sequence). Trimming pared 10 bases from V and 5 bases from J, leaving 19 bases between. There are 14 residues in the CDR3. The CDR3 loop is CASAKLAGDQPQHF. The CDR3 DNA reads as TGTGCCTCGGCAAAGTTGGCAGGGGATCAGCCCCAGCATTTT. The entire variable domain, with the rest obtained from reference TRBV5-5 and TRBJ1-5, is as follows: DAGVTQSPTHLIKTRGQQVTLRCSPISGHKSVSWYQQVLGQGPQFIFQYYEKEERGRGNFPDRFSARQFPNYSSELNVNALLLGDSALYLCASAKLAGDQPQHFGDGTRLSIL.